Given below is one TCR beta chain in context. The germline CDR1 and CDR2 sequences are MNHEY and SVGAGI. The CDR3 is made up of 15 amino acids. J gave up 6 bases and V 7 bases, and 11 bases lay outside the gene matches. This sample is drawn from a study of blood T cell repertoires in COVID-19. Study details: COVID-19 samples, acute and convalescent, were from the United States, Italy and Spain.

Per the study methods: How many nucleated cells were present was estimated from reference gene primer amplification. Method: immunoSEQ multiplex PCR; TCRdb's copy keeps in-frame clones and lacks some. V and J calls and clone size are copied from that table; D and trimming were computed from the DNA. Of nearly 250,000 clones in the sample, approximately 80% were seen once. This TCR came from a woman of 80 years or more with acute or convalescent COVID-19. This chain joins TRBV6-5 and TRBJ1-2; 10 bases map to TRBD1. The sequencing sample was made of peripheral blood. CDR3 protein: CASTQNSDRGDGYTF. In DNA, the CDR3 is TGTGCCAGCACCCAGAATTCGGACAGGGGGGATGGCTACACCTTC.